This T cell receptor beta chain was documented in a study of cytomegalovirus exposure and HLA in healthy donors. Study-level results: The authors confirmed in vitro that a few CMV-associated chains were specific for CMV antigens.

Trimming removed 3 bases from V and 3 bases from J; junction bases left unmatched: 12. The germline V gene encodes CDR1 SGHRS and CDR2 YFSETQ. This CDR3 comprises 17 residues. In regard to this clone: What it binds is not known.

The PCR was carried out with 60 Vbeta primers and 13 Jbeta primers. Clones were sequenced by immunoSEQ multiplex PCR, and TCRdb holds only the in-frame ones, with some missing. This sample has about 120,000 clones, with over 60% found just once. This receptor was obtained from a man between 18 and 29 years old in good health and CMV-seropositive. The gene calls are TRBV5-1 and TRBJ2-5; TRBD2 agrees at 9 bases. The sample taken for sequencing was PBMCs. CDR3 DNA: TGCGCCAGCAGCTGGGTGGGGCCTAGCGGGGTCAAAGAGACCCAGTACTTC. Protein sequence: CASSWVGPSGVKETQYF.